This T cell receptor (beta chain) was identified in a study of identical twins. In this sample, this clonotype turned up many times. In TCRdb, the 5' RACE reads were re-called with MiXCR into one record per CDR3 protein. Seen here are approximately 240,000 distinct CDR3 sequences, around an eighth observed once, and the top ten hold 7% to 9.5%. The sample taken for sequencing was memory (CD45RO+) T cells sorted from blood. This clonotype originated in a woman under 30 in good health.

CDR3 in amino acids: CSVTSQGETQYF. In nucleotides, the CDR3 is TGCAGCGTTACGTCCCAAGGGGAGACCCAGTACTTC. The chain joins TRBV29-1 to TRBJ2-5; D unclear. Germline assignment: CDR1 SQVTM and CDR2 ANQGSEA. V lost 5 bases, J lost 5 bases, and 12 bases lay in between. This CDR3 contains 12 residues.